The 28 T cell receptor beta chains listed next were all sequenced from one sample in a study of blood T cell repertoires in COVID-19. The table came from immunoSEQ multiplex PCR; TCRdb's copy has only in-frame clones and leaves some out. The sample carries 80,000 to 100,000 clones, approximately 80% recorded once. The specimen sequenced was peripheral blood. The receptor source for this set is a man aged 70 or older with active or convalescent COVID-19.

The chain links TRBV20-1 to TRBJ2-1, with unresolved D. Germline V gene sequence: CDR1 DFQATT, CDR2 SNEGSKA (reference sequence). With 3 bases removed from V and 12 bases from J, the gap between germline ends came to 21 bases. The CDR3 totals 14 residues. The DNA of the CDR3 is TGCAGTGCTAGTGGACCAAATGGGCGATCGAGGCAGTTCTTC. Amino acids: CSASGPNGRSRQFF.

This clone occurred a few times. The CDR3 region has the DNA TGTGCCAGCAGTGACGGCTATGGCTACACCTTC. Its protein product is CASSDGYGYTF. V usage is TRBV25-1 and J usage is TRBJ1-2; D is uncertain. CDR1 is MGHDK and CDR2 is SYGVNS in the germline V gene. The CDR3 has 11 amino acids. V was trimmed by 3 bases and J by 4 bases, leaving 3 bases between them.

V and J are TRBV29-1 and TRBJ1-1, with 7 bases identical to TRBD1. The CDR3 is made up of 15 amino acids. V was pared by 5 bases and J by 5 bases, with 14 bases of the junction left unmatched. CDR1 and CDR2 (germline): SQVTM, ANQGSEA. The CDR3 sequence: CSVPRPGGSRTEAFF. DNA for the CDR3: TGCAGCGTTCCCCGTCCAGGGGGGAGTCGTACTGAAGCTTTCTTT.

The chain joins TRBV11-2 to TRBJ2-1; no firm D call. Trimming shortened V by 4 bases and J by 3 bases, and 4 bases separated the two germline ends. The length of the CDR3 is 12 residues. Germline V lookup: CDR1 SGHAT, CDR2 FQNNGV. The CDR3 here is CASSSYYNEQFF. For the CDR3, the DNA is TGTGCCAGCAGCTCTTACTACAATGAGCAGTTCTTC.

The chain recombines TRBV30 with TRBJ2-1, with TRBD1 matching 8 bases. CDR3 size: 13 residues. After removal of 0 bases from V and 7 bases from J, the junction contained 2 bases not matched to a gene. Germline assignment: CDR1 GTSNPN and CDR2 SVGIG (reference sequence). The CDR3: CAWSVTGGNEQFF. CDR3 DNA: TGTGCCTGGAGTGTAACAGGGGGGAATGAGCAGTTCTTC.

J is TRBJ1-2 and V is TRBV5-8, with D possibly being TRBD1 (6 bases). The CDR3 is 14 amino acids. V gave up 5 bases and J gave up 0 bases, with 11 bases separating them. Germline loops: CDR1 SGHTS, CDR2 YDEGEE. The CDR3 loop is CASSRDTTNYGYTF. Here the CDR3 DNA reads TGTGCCAGCAGTAGGGACACAACTAACTATGGCTACACCTTC.

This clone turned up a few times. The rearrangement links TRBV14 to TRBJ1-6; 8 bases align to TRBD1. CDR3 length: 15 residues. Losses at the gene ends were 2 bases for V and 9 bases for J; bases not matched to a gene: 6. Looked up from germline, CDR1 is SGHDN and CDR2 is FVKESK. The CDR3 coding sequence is TGTGCCAGCAGCCAACTGGACAGGGAGAGTTCACCCCTCCACTTT. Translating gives CASSQLDRESSPLHF. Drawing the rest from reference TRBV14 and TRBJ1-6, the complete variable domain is EAGVTQFPSHSVIEKGQTVTLRCDPISGHDNLYWYRRVMGKEIKFLLHFVKESKQDESGMPNNRFLAERTGGTYSTLKVQPAELEDSGVYFCASSQLDRESSPLHFGNGTRLTVT.

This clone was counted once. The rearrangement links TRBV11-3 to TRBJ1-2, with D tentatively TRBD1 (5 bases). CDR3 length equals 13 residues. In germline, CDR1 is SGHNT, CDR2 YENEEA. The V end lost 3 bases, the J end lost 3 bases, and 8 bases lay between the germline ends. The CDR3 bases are TGTGCCAGCAGCTTGGACAACCACTATGGCTACACCTTC. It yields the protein CASSLDNHYGYTF. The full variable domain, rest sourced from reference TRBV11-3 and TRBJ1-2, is EAGVVQSPRYKIIEKKQPVAFWCNPISGHNTLYWYLQNLGQGPELLIRYENEEAVDDSQLPKDRFSAERLKGVDSTLKIQPAELGDSAVYLCASSLDNHYGYTFGSGTRLTVV.

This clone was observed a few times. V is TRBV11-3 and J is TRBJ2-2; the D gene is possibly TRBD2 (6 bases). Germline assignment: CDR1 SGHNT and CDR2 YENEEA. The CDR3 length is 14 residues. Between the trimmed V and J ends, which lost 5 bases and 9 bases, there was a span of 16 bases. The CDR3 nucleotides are TGTGCCAGCAGCCAACCCGAGACTAGAAGGGAGCTGTTTTTT. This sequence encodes CASSQPETRRELFF.

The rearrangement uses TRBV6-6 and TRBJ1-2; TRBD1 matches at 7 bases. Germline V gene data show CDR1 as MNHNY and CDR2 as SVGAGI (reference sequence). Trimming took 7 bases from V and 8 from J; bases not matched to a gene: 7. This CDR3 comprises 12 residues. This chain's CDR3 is CASTSLGGGYTF. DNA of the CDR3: TGTGCCAGCACCTCGCTAGGGGGCGGCTACACCTTC.

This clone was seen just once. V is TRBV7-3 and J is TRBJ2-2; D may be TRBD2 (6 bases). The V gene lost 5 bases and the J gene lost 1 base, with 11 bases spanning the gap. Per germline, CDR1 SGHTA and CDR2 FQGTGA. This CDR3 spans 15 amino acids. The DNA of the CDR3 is TGTGCCAGCAGCCTAGCCGGGGGGAACACCGGGGAGCTGTTTTTT. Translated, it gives CASSLAGGNTGELFF.

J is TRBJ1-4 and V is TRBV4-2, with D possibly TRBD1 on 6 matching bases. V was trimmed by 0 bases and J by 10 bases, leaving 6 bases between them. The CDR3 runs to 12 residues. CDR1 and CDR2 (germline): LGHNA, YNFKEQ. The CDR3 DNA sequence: TGTGCCAGCAGCCAAGACAGGGGAAAACTGTTTTTT. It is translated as CASSQDRGKLFF.

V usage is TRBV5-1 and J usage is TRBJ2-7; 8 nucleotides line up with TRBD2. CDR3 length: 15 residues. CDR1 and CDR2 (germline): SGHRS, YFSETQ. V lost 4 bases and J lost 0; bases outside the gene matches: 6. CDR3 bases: TGCGCCAGCAGCCCCTCGGCGGGGGGCTCCTACGAGCAGTACTTC. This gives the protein CASSPSAGGSYEQYF.

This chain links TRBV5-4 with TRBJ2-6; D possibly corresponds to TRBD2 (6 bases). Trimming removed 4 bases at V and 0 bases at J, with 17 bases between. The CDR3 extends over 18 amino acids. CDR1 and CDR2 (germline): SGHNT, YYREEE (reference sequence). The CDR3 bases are TGTGCCAGCAGCGGCGGCGGGACGGTCAGCTCTGGGGCCAACGTCCTGACTTTC. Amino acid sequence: CASSGGGTVSSGANVLTF.

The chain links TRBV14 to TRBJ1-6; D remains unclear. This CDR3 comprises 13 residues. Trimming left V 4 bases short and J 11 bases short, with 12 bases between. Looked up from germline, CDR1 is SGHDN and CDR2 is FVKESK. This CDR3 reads CASSLLDFAPLHF. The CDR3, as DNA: TGTGCCAGCAGCCTGCTGGACTTTGCACCCCTCCACTTT.

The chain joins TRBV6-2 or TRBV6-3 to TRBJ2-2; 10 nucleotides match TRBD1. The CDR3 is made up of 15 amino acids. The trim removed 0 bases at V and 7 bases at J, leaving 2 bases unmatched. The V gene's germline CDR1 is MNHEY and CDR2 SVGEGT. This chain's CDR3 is CASSYSRTGGGELFF. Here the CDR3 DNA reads TGTGCCAGCAGTTACTCGAGGACAGGGGGCGGGGAGCTGTTTTTT.

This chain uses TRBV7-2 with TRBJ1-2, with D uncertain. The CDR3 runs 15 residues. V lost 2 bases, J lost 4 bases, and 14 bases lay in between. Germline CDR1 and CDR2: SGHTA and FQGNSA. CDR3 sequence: CASSLTFGRAYGYTF. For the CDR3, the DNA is TGTGCCAGCAGCTTAACGTTCGGGAGAGCCTATGGCTACACCTTC.

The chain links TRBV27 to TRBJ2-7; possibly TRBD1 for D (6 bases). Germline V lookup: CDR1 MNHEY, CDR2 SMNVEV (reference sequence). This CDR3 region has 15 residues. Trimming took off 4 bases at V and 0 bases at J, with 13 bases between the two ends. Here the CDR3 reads CASSSPGQGSYEQYF. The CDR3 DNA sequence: TGTGCCAGCAGTTCTCCGGGACAAGGCTCCTACGAGCAGTACTTC.

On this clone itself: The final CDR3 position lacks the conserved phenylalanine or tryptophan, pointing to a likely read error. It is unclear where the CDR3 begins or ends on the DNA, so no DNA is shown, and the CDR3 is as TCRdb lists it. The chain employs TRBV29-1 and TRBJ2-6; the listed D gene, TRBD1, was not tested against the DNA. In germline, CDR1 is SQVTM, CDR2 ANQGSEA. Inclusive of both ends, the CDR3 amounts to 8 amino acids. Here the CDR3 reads CSSPGQQG.

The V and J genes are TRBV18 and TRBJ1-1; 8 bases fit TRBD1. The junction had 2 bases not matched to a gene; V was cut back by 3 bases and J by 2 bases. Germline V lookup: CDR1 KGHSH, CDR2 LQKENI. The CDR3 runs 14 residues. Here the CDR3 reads CASSPDRGNTEAFF. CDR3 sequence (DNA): TGTGCCAGCTCACCCGACAGGGGAAACACTGAAGCTTTCTTT.

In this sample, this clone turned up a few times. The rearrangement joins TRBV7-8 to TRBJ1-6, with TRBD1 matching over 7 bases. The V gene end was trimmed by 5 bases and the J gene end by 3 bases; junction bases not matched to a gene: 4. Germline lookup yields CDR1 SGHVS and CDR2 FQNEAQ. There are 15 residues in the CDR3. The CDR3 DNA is TGTGCCAGCAGCCCTCGGGACAGCTATAATTCACCCCTCCACTTT. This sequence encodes CASSPRDSYNSPLHF. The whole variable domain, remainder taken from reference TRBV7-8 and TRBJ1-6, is GAGVSQSPRYKVAKRGQDVALRCDPISGHVSLFWYQQALGQGPEFLTYFQNEAQLDKSGLPSDRFFAERPEGSVSTLKIQRTQQEDSAVYLCASSPRDSYNSPLHFGNGTRLTVT.

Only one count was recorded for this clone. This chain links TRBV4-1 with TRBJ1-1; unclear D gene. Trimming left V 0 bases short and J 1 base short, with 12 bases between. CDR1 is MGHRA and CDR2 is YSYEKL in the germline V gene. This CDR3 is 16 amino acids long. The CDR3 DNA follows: TGCGCCAGCAGCCAAGAACCTATTCTGCAGAACACTGAAGCTTTCTTT. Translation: CASSQEPILQNTEAFF.

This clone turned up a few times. CDR3 sequence: CATSSTLGQPQHF. In DNA form, the CDR3 reads TGTGCCACCAGCAGCACGTTGGGCCAGCCCCAGCATTTT. The V and J genes are TRBV15 and TRBJ1-5; D gene uncertain. The V end lost 3 bases, the J end lost 7 bases, and 10 bases lay between the germline ends. The CDR3 is 13 amino acids. The V gene's germline CDR1 is LNHNV and CDR2 YYDKDF (reference sequence).

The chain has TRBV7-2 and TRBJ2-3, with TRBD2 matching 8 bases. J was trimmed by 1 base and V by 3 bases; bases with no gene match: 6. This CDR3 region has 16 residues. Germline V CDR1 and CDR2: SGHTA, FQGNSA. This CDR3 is CASSLRRRGGTDTQYF. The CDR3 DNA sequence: TGTGCCAGCAGCTTGAGGCGGCGGGGGGGCACAGATACGCAGTATTTT.

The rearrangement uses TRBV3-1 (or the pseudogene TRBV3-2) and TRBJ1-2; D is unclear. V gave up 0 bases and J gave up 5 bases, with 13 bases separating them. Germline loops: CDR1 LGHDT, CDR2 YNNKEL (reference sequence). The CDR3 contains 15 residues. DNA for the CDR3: TGTGCCAGCAGCCAAGACCGGGAAGGAGGGTATGGCTACACCTTC. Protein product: CASSQDREGGYGYTF.

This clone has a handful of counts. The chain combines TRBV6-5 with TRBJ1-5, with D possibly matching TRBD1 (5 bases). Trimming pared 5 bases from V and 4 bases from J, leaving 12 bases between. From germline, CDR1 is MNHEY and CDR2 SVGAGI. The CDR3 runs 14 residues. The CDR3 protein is CASSNGGGNQPQHF. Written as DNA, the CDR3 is TGTGCCAGCAGTAATGGGGGAGGAAATCAGCCCCAGCATTTT.

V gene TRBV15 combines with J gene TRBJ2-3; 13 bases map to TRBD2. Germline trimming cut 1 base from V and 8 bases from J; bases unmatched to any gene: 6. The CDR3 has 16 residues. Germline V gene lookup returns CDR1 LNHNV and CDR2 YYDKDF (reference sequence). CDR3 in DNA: TGTGCCACCAGCAGAGGGACTAGCGGGGGAGCGGGTACGCAGTATTTT. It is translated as CATSRGTSGGAGTQYF.

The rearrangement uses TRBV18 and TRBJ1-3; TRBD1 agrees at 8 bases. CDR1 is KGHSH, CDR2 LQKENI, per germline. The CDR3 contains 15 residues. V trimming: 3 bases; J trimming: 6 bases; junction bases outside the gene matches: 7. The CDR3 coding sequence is TGTGCCAGCTCACCCGGGACAGGTCATGCAAACACCATATATTTT. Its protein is CASSPGTGHANTIYF.